The entry below gives a single T cell receptor beta chain sequence along with its context. Generated by immunoSEQ multiplex PCR, the TCRdb table keeps only in-frame clones and is missing some. The sample records about 19,000 clones, approximately 86% being singletons. The sample originates from a study of preoperative IRX-2 immunotherapy in early breast cancer. The V end lost 1 base, the J end lost 1 base, and 8 bases lay between the germline ends. Per the germline V gene, CDR1 is SGHNT and CDR2 is YENEEA. This CDR3 is built from 15 residues. Treatment denoted: preoperative locoregional IRX-2 cytokine immunotherapy. This phase Ib study tested locoregional IRX-2 cytokine immunotherapy given before surgery.

V is TRBV11-3 and J is TRBJ1-5; no clear D gene. The receptor's source is a human donor with breast cancer. This sample comprised lymph node tissue, obtained after IRX-2 immunotherapy. CDR3 sequence (DNA): TGTGCCAGCAGCTTAGGTCAGGCCAGCAATCAGCCCCAGCATTTT. Translation: CASSLGQASNQPQHF.